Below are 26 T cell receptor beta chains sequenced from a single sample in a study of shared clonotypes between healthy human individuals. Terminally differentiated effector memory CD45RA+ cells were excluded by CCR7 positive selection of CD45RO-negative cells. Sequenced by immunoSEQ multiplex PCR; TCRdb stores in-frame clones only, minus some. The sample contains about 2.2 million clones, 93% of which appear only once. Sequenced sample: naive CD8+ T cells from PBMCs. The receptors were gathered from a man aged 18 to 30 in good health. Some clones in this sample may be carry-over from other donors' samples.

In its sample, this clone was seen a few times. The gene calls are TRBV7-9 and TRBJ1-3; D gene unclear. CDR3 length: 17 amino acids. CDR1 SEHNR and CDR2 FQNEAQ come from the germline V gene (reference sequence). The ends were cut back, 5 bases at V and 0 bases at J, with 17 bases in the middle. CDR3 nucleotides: TGTGCCAGCAGCCCTCGCCACACACCGAGCTCTGGAAACACCATATATTTT. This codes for CASSPRHTPSSGNTIYF.

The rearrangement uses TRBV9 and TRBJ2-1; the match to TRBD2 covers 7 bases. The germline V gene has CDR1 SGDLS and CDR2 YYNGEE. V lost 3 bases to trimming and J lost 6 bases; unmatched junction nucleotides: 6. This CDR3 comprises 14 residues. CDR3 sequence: CASSAGLVINEQFF. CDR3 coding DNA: TGTGCCAGCAGCGCCGGACTAGTGATCAATGAGCAGTTCTTC.

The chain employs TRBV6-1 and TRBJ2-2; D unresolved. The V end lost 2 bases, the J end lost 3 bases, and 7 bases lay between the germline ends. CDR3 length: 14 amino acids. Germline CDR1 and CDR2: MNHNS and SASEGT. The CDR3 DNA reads TGTGCCAGCAGTGAATCACGGTACACCGGGGAGCTGTTTTTT. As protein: CASSESRYTGELFF.

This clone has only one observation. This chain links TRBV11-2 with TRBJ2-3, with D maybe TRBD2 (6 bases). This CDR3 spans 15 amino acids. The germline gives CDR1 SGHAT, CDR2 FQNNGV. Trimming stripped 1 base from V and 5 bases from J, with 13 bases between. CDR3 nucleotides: TGTGCCAGCAGCTTAGTGGTCGGGGGAAGAGATACGCAGTATTTT. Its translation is CASSLVVGGRDTQYF.

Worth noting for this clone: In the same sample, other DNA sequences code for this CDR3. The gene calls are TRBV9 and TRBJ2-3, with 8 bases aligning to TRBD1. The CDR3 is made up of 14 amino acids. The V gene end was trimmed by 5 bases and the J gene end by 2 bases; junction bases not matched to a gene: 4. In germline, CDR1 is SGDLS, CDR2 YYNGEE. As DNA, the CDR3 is TGTGCCAGCAGTGGGACAGGACCCACAGATACGCAGTATTTT. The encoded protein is CASSGTGPTDTQYF.

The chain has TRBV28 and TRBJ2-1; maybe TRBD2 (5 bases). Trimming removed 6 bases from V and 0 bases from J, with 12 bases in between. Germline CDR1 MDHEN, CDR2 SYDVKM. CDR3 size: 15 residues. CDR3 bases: TGTGCCAGCAGAGACCGGGATCCCTCCTACAATGAGCAGTTCTTC. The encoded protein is CASRDRDPSYNEQFF.

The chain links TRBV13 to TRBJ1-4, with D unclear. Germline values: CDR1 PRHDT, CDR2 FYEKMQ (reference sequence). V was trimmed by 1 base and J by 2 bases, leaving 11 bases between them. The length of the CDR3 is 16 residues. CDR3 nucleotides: TGTGCCAGCAGCTTAGCCACGGGGAGCACTAATGAAAAACTGTTTTTT. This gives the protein CASSLATGSTNEKLFF.

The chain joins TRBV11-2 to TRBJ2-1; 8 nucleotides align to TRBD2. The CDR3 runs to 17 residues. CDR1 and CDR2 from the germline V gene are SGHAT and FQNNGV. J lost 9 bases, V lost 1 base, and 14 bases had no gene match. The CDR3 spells CASSLAPGVAGIGEQFF. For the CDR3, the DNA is TGTGCCAGCAGCTTAGCCCCCGGGGTAGCGGGAATCGGTGAGCAGTTCTTC.

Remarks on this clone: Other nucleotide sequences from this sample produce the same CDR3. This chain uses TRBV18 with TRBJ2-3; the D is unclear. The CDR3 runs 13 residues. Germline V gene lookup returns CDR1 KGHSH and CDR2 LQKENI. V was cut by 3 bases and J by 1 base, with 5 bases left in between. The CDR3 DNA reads TGTGCCAGCTCACCCTCTCGCACAGATACGCAGTATTTT. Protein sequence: CASSPSRTDTQYF.

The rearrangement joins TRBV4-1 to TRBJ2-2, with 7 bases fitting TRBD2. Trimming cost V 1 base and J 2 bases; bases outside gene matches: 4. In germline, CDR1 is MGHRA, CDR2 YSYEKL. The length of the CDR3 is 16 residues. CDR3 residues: CASSQVGLVNTGELFF. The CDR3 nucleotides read TGCGCCAGCAGCCAAGTAGGACTAGTTAACACCGGGGAGCTGTTTTTT.

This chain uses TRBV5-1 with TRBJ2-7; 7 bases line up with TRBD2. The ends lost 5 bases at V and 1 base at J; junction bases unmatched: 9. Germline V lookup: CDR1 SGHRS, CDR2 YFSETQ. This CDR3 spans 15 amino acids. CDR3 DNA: TGCGCCAGCAGGGGGGGAGGGGACCCATCCTACGAGCAGTACTTC. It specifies CASRGGGDPSYEQYF.

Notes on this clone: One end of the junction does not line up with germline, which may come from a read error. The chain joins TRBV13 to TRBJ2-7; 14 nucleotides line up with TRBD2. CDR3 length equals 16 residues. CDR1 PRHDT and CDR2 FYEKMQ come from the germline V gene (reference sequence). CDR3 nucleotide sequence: TGTGCCAGCAGCCTAGGGGGACTAGCGGGAGACTACGAGCAGTACTTC. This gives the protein CASSLGGLAGDYEQYF.

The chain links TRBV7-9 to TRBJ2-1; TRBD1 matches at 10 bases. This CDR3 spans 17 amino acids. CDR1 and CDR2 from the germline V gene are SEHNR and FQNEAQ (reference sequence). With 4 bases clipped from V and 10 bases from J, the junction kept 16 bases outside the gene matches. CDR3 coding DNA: TGTGCCAGCAGCTCCGCGGGGGACAGGGGTTTGTTCGTGGAGCAGTTCTTC. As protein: CASSSAGDRGLFVEQFF. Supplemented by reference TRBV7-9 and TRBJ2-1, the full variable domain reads DTGVSQNPRHKITKRGQNVTFRCDPISEHNRLYWYRQTLGQGPEFLTYFQNEAQLEKSRLLSDRFSAERPKGSFSTLEIQRTEQGDSAMYLCASSSAGDRGLFVEQFFGPGTRLTVL.

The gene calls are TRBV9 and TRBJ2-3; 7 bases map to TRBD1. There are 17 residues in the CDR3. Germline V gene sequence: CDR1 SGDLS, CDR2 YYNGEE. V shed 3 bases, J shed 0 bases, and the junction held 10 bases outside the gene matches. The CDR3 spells CASSAPTDRLSTDTQYF. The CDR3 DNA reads TGTGCCAGCAGCGCGCCCACGGACAGGCTCAGCACAGATACGCAGTATTTT.

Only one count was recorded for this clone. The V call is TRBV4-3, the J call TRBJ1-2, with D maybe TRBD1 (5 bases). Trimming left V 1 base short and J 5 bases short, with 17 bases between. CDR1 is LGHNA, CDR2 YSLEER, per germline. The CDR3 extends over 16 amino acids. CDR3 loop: CASSQGGTELFYGYTF. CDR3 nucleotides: TGCGCCAGCAGCCAAGGCGGGACCGAACTCTTTTATGGCTACACCTTC.

The CDR3 loop reads CASSLVPGGWVTEAFF. CDR3 nucleotide sequence: TGTGCCAGCAGCTTGGTTCCAGGGGGTTGGGTCACTGAAGCTTTCTTT. The chain has TRBV5-4 and TRBJ1-1, with 7 bases lining up with TRBD1. Germline V CDR1 and CDR2: SGHNT, YYREEE (reference sequence). The CDR3 covers 16 residues. V shed 0 bases and J 4 bases; nucleotides not matched to a gene: 9.

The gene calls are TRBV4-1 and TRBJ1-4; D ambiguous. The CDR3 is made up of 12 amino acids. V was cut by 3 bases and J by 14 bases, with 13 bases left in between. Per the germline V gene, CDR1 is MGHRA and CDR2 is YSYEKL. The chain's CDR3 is CASSHRGRDLFF. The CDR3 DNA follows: TGCGCCAGCAGCCACCGGGGTCGGGATCTGTTTTTT.

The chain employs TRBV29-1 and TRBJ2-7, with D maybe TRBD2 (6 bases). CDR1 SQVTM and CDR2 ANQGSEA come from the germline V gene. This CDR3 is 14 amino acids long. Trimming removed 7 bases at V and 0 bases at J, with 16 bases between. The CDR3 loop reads CSASGGTLSYEQYF. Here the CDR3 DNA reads TGCAGCGCCTCAGGAGGGACCCTCTCCTACGAGCAGTACTTC.

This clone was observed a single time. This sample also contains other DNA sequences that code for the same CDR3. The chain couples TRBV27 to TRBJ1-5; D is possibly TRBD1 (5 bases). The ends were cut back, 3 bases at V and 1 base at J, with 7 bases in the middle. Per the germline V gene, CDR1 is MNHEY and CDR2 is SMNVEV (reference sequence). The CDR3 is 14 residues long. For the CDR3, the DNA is TGTGCCAGCAGTTTGCGGGACAGCAATCAGCCCCAGCATTTT. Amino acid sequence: CASSLRDSNQPQHF.

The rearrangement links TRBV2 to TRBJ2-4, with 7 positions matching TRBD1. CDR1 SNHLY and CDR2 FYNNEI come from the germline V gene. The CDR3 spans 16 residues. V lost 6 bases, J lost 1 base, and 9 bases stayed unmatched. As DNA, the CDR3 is TGTGCCAGCAGCCCAGACAGGGCTGAGGCCAAAAACATTCAGTACTTC. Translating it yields CASSPDRAEAKNIQYF.

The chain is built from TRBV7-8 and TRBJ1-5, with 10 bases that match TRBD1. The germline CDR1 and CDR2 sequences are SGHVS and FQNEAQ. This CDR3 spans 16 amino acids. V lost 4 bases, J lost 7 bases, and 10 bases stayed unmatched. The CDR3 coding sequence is TGTGCCAGCAGCTCCTCCGGGACAGGGGTCGGGCAGCCCCAGCATTTT. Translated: CASSSSGTGVGQPQHF.

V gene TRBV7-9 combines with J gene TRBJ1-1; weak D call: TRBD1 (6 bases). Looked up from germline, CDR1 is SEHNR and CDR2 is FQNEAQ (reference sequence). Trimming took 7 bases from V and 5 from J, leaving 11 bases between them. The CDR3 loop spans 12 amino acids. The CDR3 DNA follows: TGTGCCAGCACCTCAGGGGTTACTGAAGCTTTCTTT. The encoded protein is CASTSGVTEAFF.

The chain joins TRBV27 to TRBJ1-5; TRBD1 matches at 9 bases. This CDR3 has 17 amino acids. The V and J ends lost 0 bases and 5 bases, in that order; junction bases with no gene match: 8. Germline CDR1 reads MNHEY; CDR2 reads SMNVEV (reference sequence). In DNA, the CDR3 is TGTGCCAGCAGTTTATCCCCTCCTGACAGGGGGGATCAGCCCCAGCATTTT. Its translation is CASSLSPPDRGDQPQHF.

CDR3 amino acids: CAWIARHTGELFF. CDR3 nucleotide sequence: TGTGCCTGGATAGCTAGGCACACCGGGGAGCTGTTTTTT. V gene TRBV30 combines with J gene TRBJ2-2; D not resolved. CDR1 GTSNPN and CDR2 SVGIG come from the germline V gene (reference sequence). The CDR3 loop spans 13 amino acids. Trimming took 4 bases from V and 3 from J, leaving 9 bases between them.

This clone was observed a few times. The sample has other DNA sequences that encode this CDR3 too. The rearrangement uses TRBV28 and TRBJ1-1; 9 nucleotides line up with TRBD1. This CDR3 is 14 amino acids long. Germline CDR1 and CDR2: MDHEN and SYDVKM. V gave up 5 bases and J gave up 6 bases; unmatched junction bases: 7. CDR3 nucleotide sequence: TGTGCCAGCAGTGGTGACAGGGGGAGCGCTGAAGCTTTCTTT. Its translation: CASSGDRGSAEAFF.

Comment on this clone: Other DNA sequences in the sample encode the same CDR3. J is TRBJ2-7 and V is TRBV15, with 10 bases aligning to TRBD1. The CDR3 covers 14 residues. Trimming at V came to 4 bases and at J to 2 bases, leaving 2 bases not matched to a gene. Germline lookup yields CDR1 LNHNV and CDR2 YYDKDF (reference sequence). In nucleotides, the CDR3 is TGTGCCACCAGCATTGGGACAGGGGCCTACGAGCAGTACTTC. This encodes CATSIGTGAYEQYF. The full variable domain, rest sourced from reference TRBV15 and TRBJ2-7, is DAMVIQNPRYQVTQFGKPVTLSCSQTLNHNVMYWYQQKSSQAPKLLFHYYDKDFNNEADTPDNFQSRRPNTSFCFLDIRSPGLGDTAMYLCATSIGTGAYEQYFGPGTRLTVT.